This is a list of T cell receptor beta chains from one sample in a study of blood T cells in healthy people across ages. Using its own MiXCR run on the 5' RACE reads, TCRdb lists one record per CDR3 protein. The sample has hundreds of thousands of distinct CDR3 sequences, 35% to 50% seen once; the top ten hold 25% to 30%. The specimen was blood. The receptor source for this set is a man older than 75 in good health. Both conserved end residues are part of each CDR3. Each record gives: J gene, V gene, CDR3 protein.

TRBJ2-5	TRBV7-8	CASSLGQGKTQYF
TRBJ2-2	TRBV6-5	CASKGRRNTGELFF
TRBJ2-1	TRBV6-5	CASSYSASGLSSYNEQFF
TRBJ2-6	TRBV7-3	CASSRTGGSGANVLTF
TRBJ1-1	TRBV3-1	CASSQDSSRTVNTEAFF
TRBJ1-2	TRBV20-1	CSARVDRGGYDYTF
TRBJ2-1	TRBV20-1	CSARDRSRSYNEQFF
TRBJ2-6	TRBV20-1	CSAGAGIGANVLTF
TRBJ2-5	TRBV4-2	CASSRGASGETEETQYF
TRBJ2-4	TRBV12-3/TRBV12-4	CASSFQTSGGESKNIQYF
TRBJ2-6	TRBV27	CASGSGARSGANVLTF
TRBJ2-7	TRBV5-1	CASSPQTGTGSYEQYF
TRBJ2-3	TRBV7-8	CASITEAVNTDTQYF
-	TRBV11-3	CVSRGTGTGEQYF
TRBJ2-1	TRBV9	CASSPVGRGQETQFF
TRBJ1-6	TRBV5-1	CASSSEGQTNSPLHF
TRBJ2-4	TRBV14	CASSQESGVQNIQYF
TRBJ1-5	TRBV7-2	CASSLVVGDQPQHF
TRBJ2-7	TRBV15	CATSRGQGAYEQYF
TRBJ1-5	TRBV6-1	CASSGDNRDQPQHF
TRBJ1-1	TRBV27	CASSLAGDYTEAFF